This is a list of T cell receptor beta chains from one sample in a study of blood T cells in healthy people across ages. TCRdb processed the 5' RACE reads anew with MiXCR; each CDR3 protein has one entry. Of 2 million or so distinct CDR3 sequences listed, just under 50% are singletons. The sequencing input was blood. These receptor sequences come from a woman between 40 and 50 years old in good health. CDR3s include the opening cysteine and the closing phenylalanine or tryptophan. Each record gives: D gene, J gene, V gene, clone size, CDR3 protein, CDR3 DNA. A D gene is named only where the DNA matches it firmly. Size tells how often a clone was seen (once, few, many) or the class of an expanded clone, and some rows leave it out.

>.|TRBJ2-7|TRBV10-3|.
CAINEASQDEQYF
TGTGCCATCAATGAAGCATCTCAAGACGAGCAGTACTTC
>.|TRBJ2-5|TRBV29-1|.
CSVSGPRRIPQETRYF
TGCAGCGTCAGCGGGCCCCGGAGGATCCCCCAAGAGACCCGGTACTTC
>.|TRBJ1-2|TRBV3-1|.
CASSRLDPGSGYGYTF
TGTGCCAGCAGCCGGCTTGACCCGGGGTCGGGGTATGGCTACACCTTC
>.|TRBJ2-1|TRBV12-3/TRBV12-4|few
CASTPWGAGNEQFF
TGTGCCAGCACCCCATGGGGCGCAGGGAATGAGCAGTTCTTC
>.|TRBJ2-3|TRBV7-2|.
CASSLEIFGTTGADTQYF
TGTGCCAGCAGCTTAGAAATTTTTGGGACCACCGGCGCAGATACGCAGTATTTT
>TRBD1|TRBJ2-1|TRBV24-1|.
CATSPGTGMGEQFF
TGTGCCACCAGTCCTGGGACAGGGATGGGTGAGCAGTTCTTC
>.|TRBJ2-4|TRBV6-2/TRBV6-3|few
CASTGNRGKNIQYF
TGTGCCAGCACCGGGAACCGGGGTAAAAACATTCAGTACTTC
>TRBD1|TRBJ1-1|TRBV13|.
CASSSTGAMVDTEAFF
TGTGCCAGCAGCTCGACAGGGGCCATGGTTGACACTGAAGCTTTCTTT
>TRBD2|TRBJ2-3|TRBV9|once
CASSKPRGESTDTQYF
TGTGCCAGCAGTAAACCCCGGGGGGAGAGCACAGATACGCAGTATTTT
>TRBD2|TRBJ2-1|TRBV2|few
CARGTATGGGLEFF
TGTGCCAGAGGGACCGCTACCGGCGGGGGTCTGGAGTTCTTC
>.|TRBJ2-5|TRBV4-3|.
CASSQLQGETQYF
TGCGCCAGCAGCCAACTACAAGGAGAGACCCAGTACTTC
>.|TRBJ2-1|TRBV12-3/TRBV12-4|.
CASSLFATSSYNEQFF
TGTGCCAGCAGTTTATTTGCGACCTCCTCCTACAATGAGCAGTTCTTC
>.|TRBJ1-1|TRBV10-2|.
CASGRQANTEAFF
TGCGCCAGCGGGAGACAGGCCAACACTGAAGCTTTCTTT
>.|TRBJ2-1|TRBV6-5|.
CASSYGGKVINEQFF
TGTGCCAGCAGTTACGGGGGGAAGGTAATCAATGAGCAGTTCTTC
>.|TRBJ2-1|TRBV6-2/TRBV6-3|.
CASSYGTNNEQFF
TGTGCCAGCAGTTACGGGACAAACAATGAGCAGTTCTTC
>TRBD1|TRBJ1-6|TRBV25-1|.
CASSETGGDNSPLHF
TGTGCCAGCAGTGAGACAGGGGGGGATAATTCACCCCTCCACTTT
>TRBD2|TRBJ2-1|TRBV28|.
CASSFGGVQQETQFF
TGTGCCAGCAGTTTCGGGGGGGTCCAACAAGAGACCCAGTTCTTC
>.|TRBJ2-1|TRBV7-2|.
CASSLALPAPYNEQFF
TGTGCCAGCAGCTTAGCGCTCCCGGCCCCCTACAATGAGCAGTTCTTC
>.|TRBJ2-7|TRBV25-1|few
CASSEATGYEQYF
TGTGCCAGCAGTGAAGCGACAGGCTACGAGCAGTACTTC
>.|TRBJ2-2|TRBV7-2|.
CASSLDTFTGELFF
TGTGCCAGCAGCTTAGACACGTTTACCGGGGAGCTGTTTTTT
>.|TRBJ1-1|TRBV20-1|.
CSARDPPVKNTEAFF
TGCAGTGCTAGAGATCCACCCGTAAAGAACACTGAAGCTTTCTTT
>TRBD2|TRBJ2-7|TRBV9|.
CASSKSGGAYEQYF
TGTGCCAGCAGCAAGAGCGGGGGGGCCTACGAGCAGTACTTC
>.|TRBJ2-5|TRBV7-2|few
CASSIYGTHQETQYF
TGTGCCAGCAGCATTTACGGGACCCACCAAGAGACCCAGTACTTC
>.|TRBJ1-4|TRBV20-1|few
CSARISVNEKLFF
TGCAGTGCTAGGATATCGGTTAATGAAAAACTGTTTTTT
>.|TRBJ2-7|TRBV6-6|few
CASSYGGTDEQYF
TGTGCCAGCAGTTACGGGGGGACGGACGAGCAGTACTTC
>TRBD1|TRBJ2-1|TRBV24-1|.
CATSDLSSGTGAYAEQFF
TGTGCCACCAGTGATTTGTCCTCCGGGACAGGGGCTTATGCTGAGCAGTTCTTC
>.|TRBJ2-7|TRBV25-1|.
CASSELGDLPSYEQYF
TGTGCCAGCAGTGAATTAGGGGATTTACCCTCCTACGAGCAGTACTTC